The 22 T cell receptor beta chains given below trace back to one sample, sequenced in a study of control samples from healthy donors and cancer patients. TCRdb's copy holds only in-frame clones and misses some; the assay was immunoSEQ multiplex PCR. The table shows around 120,000 clones, with about 94% occurring only once. The sequenced material came from blood. These receptors came from a man between 25 and 39 years old in good health.

V and J are TRBV2 and TRBJ1-2; unclear D gene. The CDR3 contains 15 residues. Trimming cost V 3 bases and J 0 bases, with 11 bases left between them. Germline V gene lookup returns CDR1 SNHLY and CDR2 FYNNEI. The DNA for the CDR3 is TGTGCCAGCAGTGAGGGCCCGCAATCTAACTATGGCTACACCTTC. Protein product: CASSEGPQSNYGYTF.

The V and J genes are TRBV6-5 and TRBJ2-7; 7 bases line up with TRBD1. The V segment lost 4 bases and the J segment 2 bases; nucleotides outside the gene matches: 11. The CDR3 is made up of 16 amino acids. The germline V gene encodes CDR1 MNHEY and CDR2 SVGAGI. The CDR3 nucleotides read TGTGCCAGCAGTTCCACGGTGACAGGGATCCCCTACGAGCAGTACTTC. Its translation: CASSSTVTGIPYEQYF.

This clone was recorded once. This chain uses TRBV2 with TRBJ2-7; 11 positions agree with TRBD2. The V gene end was trimmed by 2 bases and the J gene end by 2 bases; junction bases not matched to a gene: 11. Germline CDR1 and CDR2: SNHLY and FYNNEI. The CDR3 extends over 18 amino acids. In DNA form, the CDR3 reads TGTGCCAGCAGTGAAATCGTTAGCGGGGGGGCCCGGACCTACGAGCAGTACGTC. Amino acid sequence: CASSEIVSGGARTYEQYV.

J is TRBJ2-3 and V is TRBV19; D is unclear. The V gene's germline CDR1 is LNHDA and CDR2 SQIVND (reference sequence). This CDR3 region has 11 residues. The V end lost 3 bases, the J end lost 4 bases, and 2 bases lay between the germline ends. CDR3 in DNA: TGTGCCAGTAGTATTGCAGATACGCAGTATTTT. This translates into CASSIADTQYF.

The chain links TRBV4-1 to TRBJ2-5; the D gene is possibly TRBD2 (6 bases). This CDR3 is built from 19 residues. The V gene's germline CDR1 is MGHRA and CDR2 YSYEKL. The V gene lost 0 bases and the J gene lost 5 bases, with 25 bases spanning the gap. For the CDR3, the DNA is TGCGCCAGCAGCCAAGAGAGGGCGGCGTCGGGCGGTGGGAGGGAGACCCAGTACTTC. It is translated as CASSQERAASGGGRETQYF.

The genes are TRBV7-5 and TRBJ1-1; TRBD1 is taken as the D call from the table, unchecked against the DNA. TRBV7-5 is a documented pseudogene. The CDR3 runs to 18 residues. The DNA for the CDR3 is TGTGTCAGAAGCTTAGTCAGGTCGACAGGGAAGGTGAACACTGAAGCTTTCTTT. Translating it yields CVRSLVRSTGKVNTEAFF.

The count of this clone is one. The V and J genes are TRBV14 and TRBJ1-4; D remains ambiguous. The CDR3 has 15 residues. Per the germline V gene, CDR1 is SGHDN and CDR2 is FVKESK. With 1 base removed from V and 7 bases from J, the gap between germline ends came to 13 bases. In DNA form, the CDR3 reads TGTGCCAGCAGCCAAGTATCTCTGGGGAGTGAAAAACTGTTTTTT. Translation gives CASSQVSLGSEKLFF.

V is TRBV6-4 and J is TRBJ2-3; possible D gene TRBD2, 5 bases. CDR1 MRHNA and CDR2 SNTAGT come from the germline V gene. The CDR3 is made up of 15 amino acids. The ends were cut back, 3 bases at V and 3 bases at J, with 13 bases in the middle. In DNA form, the CDR3 reads TGTGCCAGCAGTGATGGGGATCTAGCAACAGATACGCAGTATTTT. Protein sequence: CASSDGDLATDTQYF.

The rearrangement joins TRBV5-6 to TRBJ2-2; D possibly corresponds to TRBD1 (6 bases). V was clipped by 4 bases and J by 13 bases, with 20 bases between them. The CDR3 runs to 14 residues. The germline V gene encodes CDR1 SGHDT and CDR2 YYEEEE. Here the CDR3 DNA reads TGTGCCAGCAGCCTGGGGGCTGGGCCCCGTAGGCTGTTTTTT. Translated, it gives CASSLGAGPRRLFF.

DNA of the CDR3: TGTGCCAGCAGCTTAGCGACAGTCTTTGGCTACACCTTC. This encodes CASSLATVFGYTF. This chain links TRBV7-9 with TRBJ1-2, with a tentative D call TRBD1 (5 bases). CDR1 and CDR2 from the germline V gene are SEHNR and FQNEAQ (reference sequence). Between the trimmed V and J ends, which lost 0 bases and 7 bases, there was a span of 9 bases. The CDR3 sequence is 13 residues long. Filled out from reference TRBV7-9 and TRBJ1-2, the complete variable domain reads DTGVSQNPRHKITKRGQNVTFRCDPISEHNRLYWYRQTLGQGPEFLTYFQNEAQLEKSRLLSDRFSAERPKGSFSTLEIQRTEQGDSAMYLCASSLATVFGYTFGSGTRLTVV.

V usage is TRBV6-1 and J usage is TRBJ1-6; tentative D call: TRBD1 (6 bases). V was clipped by 2 bases and J by 6 bases, with 20 bases between them. Germline-derived CDR1 and CDR2 are MNHNS and SASEGT. This CDR3 is 18 amino acids long. The CDR3 reads CASSEIAWGLGGNSPLHF. CDR3 nucleotide sequence: TGTGCCAGCAGTGAAATAGCTTGGGGCTTAGGGGGTAATTCACCCCTCCACTTT.

The chain employs TRBV2 and TRBJ2-7; 7 bases are a match to TRBD1. Germline V CDR1 and CDR2: SNHLY, FYNNEI. V lost 6 bases and J lost 1; bases outside the gene matches: 3. CDR3 length: 13 residues. The CDR3 protein is CASSEGQSYEQYV. CDR3 nucleotides: TGTGCCAGCAGCGAGGGACAGTCCTACGAGCAGTACGTC.

The V gene is TRBV9, the J gene TRBJ2-5; D call uncertain. The CDR3 sequence is 15 residues long. V was cut by 2 bases and J by 0 bases, with 11 bases left in between. The V gene's germline CDR1 is SGDLS and CDR2 YYNGEE. CDR3 protein: CASSVEGLYQETQYF. CDR3 coding DNA: TGTGCCAGCAGCGTTGAAGGATTGTACCAAGAGACCCAGTACTTC.

This sequence joins TRBV9 and TRBJ1-1; D possibly corresponds to TRBD1 (5 bases). Trimming shortened V by 4 bases and J by 10 bases, and 17 bases separated the two germline ends. The germline V gene has CDR1 SGDLS and CDR2 YYNGEE. The CDR3 totals 13 residues. The CDR3 nucleotides are TGTGCCAGCAGCCCCGACGAAATGGGGGGAGCTTTCTTT. Encoded protein: CASSPDEMGGAFF.

The CDR3 loop reads CASTPLRAGAFF. For the CDR3, the DNA is TGTGCCAGCACCCCCTTAAGGGCTGGAGCTTTCTTT. This chain joins TRBV12-3 or TRBV12-4 and TRBJ1-1, with no clear D. This CDR3 spans 12 amino acids. V lost 7 bases to trimming and J lost 10 bases, with 16 bases between them.

V gene TRBV2 combines with J gene TRBJ2-5, with no clear D. The CDR3 spans 14 residues. V dropped 5 bases and J dropped 0 bases, with 10 bases sitting between them. Germline CDR1 reads SNHLY; CDR2 reads FYNNEI. The DNA of the CDR3 is TGTGCCAGCAGTCCACGGACGGACCAAGAGACCCAGTACTTC. Its translation: CASSPRTDQETQYF.

This chain connects TRBV27 to TRBJ2-7; 7 nucleotides agree with TRBD1. The junction had 8 bases not matched to a gene; V was cut back by 0 bases and J by 0 bases. The CDR3 consists of 17 residues. Germline-derived CDR1 and CDR2 are MNHEY and SMNVEV (reference sequence). CDR3 region: CASSLSRPAGGSYEQYF. As DNA, the CDR3 is TGTGCCAGCAGTTTATCGCGGCCCGCAGGGGGCTCCTACGAGCAGTACTTC.

This chain connects TRBV6-5 to TRBJ2-1, with D maybe TRBD2 (7 bases). Germline V gene lookup returns CDR1 MNHEY and CDR2 SVGAGI. Trimming removed 4 bases from V and 0 bases from J, with 13 bases in between. This CDR3 has 16 amino acids. CDR3 coding DNA: TGTGCCAGCAGTTCTGCGGGGGCTAGCTCCTACAATGAGCAGTTCTTC. Amino acid sequence: CASSSAGASSYNEQFF.

J is TRBJ2-1 and V is TRBV11-3; 7 bases match TRBD1. The J segment lost 3 bases and the V segment lost 1 base, leaving 3 bases of the junction unmatched. The CDR3 length is 15 residues. Looked up from germline, CDR1 is SGHNT and CDR2 is YENEEA. CDR3 nucleotide sequence: TGTGCCAGCAGCTTAGGAGGGGGCCGCTACAATGAGCAGTTCTTC. This encodes CASSLGGGRYNEQFF.

The chain has TRBV5-4 and TRBJ2-3; 8 bases match TRBD2. Trimming at V came to 4 bases and at J to 6 bases, leaving 7 bases not matched to a gene. Germline CDR1 and CDR2: SGHNT and YYREEE (reference sequence). There are 14 residues in the CDR3. The CDR3 here is CASSAGLVGDTQYF. CDR3 nucleotides: TGTGCCAGCAGCGCGGGACTAGTAGGTGATACGCAGTATTTT.

The chain is built from TRBV27 and TRBJ1-1; maybe TRBD1 (5 bases). The germline V gene encodes CDR1 MNHEY and CDR2 SMNVEV (reference sequence). Deletions cut 8 bases from V and 4 bases from J, with 11 bases between. The CDR3 totals 12 residues. CDR3: CASGAGRTEAFF. CDR3 sequence (DNA): TGTGCCAGCGGGGCAGGCCGCACTGAAGCTTTCTTT.

The J gene is TRBJ2-7, the V gene TRBV5-1; D remains unclear. Trimming cost V 7 bases and J 13 bases, with 18 bases left between them. CDR3 size: 11 residues. Germline values: CDR1 SGHRS, CDR2 YFSETQ. The CDR3 DNA is TGCGCCAGCCAAACCGACGGAACTCAATACTTC. The encoded protein is CASQTDGTQYF.